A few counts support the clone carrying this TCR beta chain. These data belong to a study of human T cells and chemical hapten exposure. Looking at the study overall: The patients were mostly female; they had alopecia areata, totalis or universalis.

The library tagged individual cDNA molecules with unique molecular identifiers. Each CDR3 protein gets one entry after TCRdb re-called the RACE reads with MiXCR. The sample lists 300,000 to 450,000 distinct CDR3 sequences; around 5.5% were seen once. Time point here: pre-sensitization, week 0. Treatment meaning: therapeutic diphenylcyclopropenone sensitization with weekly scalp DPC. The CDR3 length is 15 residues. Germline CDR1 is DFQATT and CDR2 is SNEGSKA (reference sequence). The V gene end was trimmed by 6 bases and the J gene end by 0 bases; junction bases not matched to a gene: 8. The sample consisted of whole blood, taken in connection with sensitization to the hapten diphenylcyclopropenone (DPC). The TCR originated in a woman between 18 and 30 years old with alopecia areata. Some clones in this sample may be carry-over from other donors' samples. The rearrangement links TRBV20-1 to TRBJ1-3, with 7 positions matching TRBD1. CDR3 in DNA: TGCAGTGCCGGGACAGTTTCCGACTCTGGAAACACCATATATTTT. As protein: CSAGTVSDSGNTIYF.